This T cell receptor beta chain was profiled in a study of T cell responses to AZD1222 COVID-19 vaccine (dated by TCRdb to 2020 to 2023). Background on the whole study: AZD1222 recipients given second doses at about 4 weeks or at about 12 weeks were pooled, since spike-specific TCR depth and breadth were not found to differ between the two schedules. A total of just over 230 trial participants underwent TCR sequencing, of whom approximately 210 received two doses of AZD1222 and about 25 received two doses of the MenACWY control vaccine. Trial participants were enrolled by age into subgroups of 18-55, 56-69 and 70-plus years, and around 140, 26 and 57 TCR-sequenced participants, respectively, were included in these subgroups.

The CDR3 regions of human TCRbeta chains were subjected to immunosequencing. The study's processing was this. TCRs in the repertoires were matched against a reference library of SARS-CoV-2-specific TCRs that had been generated with the MIRA antigen-specificity platform. Breadth meant the fraction of unique TCRs that were SARS-CoV-2-associated, whereas depth meant the fraction of total T cells that were SARS-CoV-2-associated. Using the MIRA data, every spike-specific TCR was mapped to the spike region that the TCR reacted to and assigned to either a CD4 or a CD8 class. Log10-transformed breadth and depth values were compared by one-way ANOVA with Sidak's multiple comparisons tests. As stored in TCRdb, this immuneACCESS dataset retains in-frame rearrangements with V and J assigned. A fraction of the clones does not appear; measured against another copy, unresolved V genes explain less than half of the discrepancy, and the remainder lacks a known reason. V and J calls and clone size come straight from that table; D and trimming were deduced from the DNA. The sample profile shows 65,000 or so clones; roughly 89% of them were found once. The top ten clones comprise 8% to 10% of the sample.

As for this clone: Its cognate antigen has yet to be identified. No base qualities exist here, and no much larger clone lies one base off it.

Beyond this particular receptor, the publication reports: Only six or seven AZD1222 recipients were SARS-CoV-2 seropositive at baseline, limiting conclusions about previously exposed vaccinees. The 56-69-year group was small, and its depth increase did not reach significance, likely because of low power. Because no day 14 peak-response samples were available, the repertoires could be characterized only after the peak T cell response. Reportedly, almost half of the unique spike-specific TCRs recognized epitopes lying outside the regions that are mutated in the B.1.351 and B.1.1.7 variants. A significant rise in spike-specific TCR breadth and depth was observed after two AZD1222 doses relative to day 0 and relative to MenACWY recipients. Most participants were white British and females outnumbered males, and the authors suggested that clonal diversity may have been underestimated. CD4 TCRs associated with the vaccine covered the entire spike protein, and the dominant responses were in regions 160-218 and 743-854.

Reading the label with the study, this specimen's time point is: baseline before first vaccination. The vaccinee samples were drawn from two UK trials, COV001 and COV002, one of which was a single-blind randomized controlled phase 2/3 trial testing AZD1222 (ChAdOx1 nCoV-19) in healthy adults. Trial participant PBMC samples were collected at day 0 and day 28 after the second dose for TCRbeta chain sequencing. This receptor was taken from an adult in good health. This specimen was peripheral blood, taken on day 0 of AZD1222 vaccination.

The DNA sequence follows: TGCGCCAGCAGTCAGCCCGGACAGGGGCGGGCCAAAAACATTCAGTACTTC. It translates to CASSQPGQGRAKNIQYF. The chain employs TRBV23-1 and TRBJ2-4, with 9 junctional bases fitting TRBD1. TRBV23-1 is classed as an ORF, of uncertain function. Ends trimmed: V by 3 bases, J by 1 base; bases unmatched to a gene: 7. The CDR3 runs 17 residues from the cysteine to the phenylalanine. Only CDR3 DNA remains: 51 bases, in frame from the first base.